This is a list of T cell receptor beta chains from one sample in a study of blood T cell repertoires in COVID-19. Produced via immunoSEQ multiplex PCR; TCRdb's table is partial and in-frame only. In the table there are 150,000 to 200,000 clones, 70% to 90% of which are singletons. The sequenced material came from peripheral blood. All receptors derive from a man older than 75 with COVID-19, enrolled during active disease. Both conserved end residues are part of each CDR3. The D gene is left open where the match is weak. The listing skips clone size in some rows; elsewhere it reads once, few, many or a size class.

v_call	clone_size	d_call	j_call	cdr3_nt	cdr3_aa
TRBV18	-	-	TRBJ1-1	TGTGCCAGCTCACCTCCGATTTGGGAGACTATGCCTTTCTTT	CASSPPIWETMPFF
TRBV12-3/TRBV12-4	-	-	TRBJ1-5	TGTGCCAGCAGTCCGTCTTCTCAGCCCCAGCATTTT	CASSPSSQPQHF
TRBV11-3	-	-	TRBJ1-2	TGTGCCAGCAGCTCATTTACAGGGATGGGCTACACCTTC	CASSSFTGMGYTF
TRBV5-1	-	-	TRBJ1-1	TGCGCCAGCAGCTTGGCCTTCAGGACCCGAGGGGGAGCTTTCTTT	CASSLAFRTRGGAFF
TRBV7-2	-	-	TRBJ2-1	TGTGCCAGCAGGCCATGGGGGGGCGGTATTGAGCAGTTCTTC	CASRPWGGGIEQFF
TRBV4-1	-	-	TRBJ2-6	TGCGCCAGCAGCCAATCCCCCGTACAGTCTGGGGCCAACGTCCTGACTTTC	CASSQSPVQSGANVLTF
TRBV7-7	-	-	TRBJ1-1	TGTGCCAGCAGCCCCATGAGGAACACTGAAGCTTTCTTT	CASSPMRNTEAFF
TRBV24-1	-	-	TRBJ1-1	TGTGCCACGTCCCGGAACACTGAAGCTTTCTTT	CATSRNTEAFF
TRBV4-2	-	-	TRBJ1-4	TGTGCCAGCAGCAAGGACACTGCAACTAATGAAAAACTGTTTTTT	CASSKDTATNEKLFF
TRBV6-1	-	-	TRBJ1-5	TGTGCCAGCAGTGAAAGTAGACAGAATCAGCCCCAGCATTTT	CASSESRQNQPQHF
TRBV10-3	once	TRBD2	TRBJ2-1	TGTGCCATCAGTGAGGGGGGAGGGGACAATGAGCAGTTCTTC	CAISEGGGDNEQFF
TRBV29-1	-	-	TRBJ1-3	TGCAGCGTCGTCAGGGGAAACACCATATATTTT	CSVVRGNTIYF
TRBV15	-	TRBD1	TRBJ1-6	TGTGCCACCAGCAGGGGGACAGGGGATAATTCACCCCTCCACTTT	CATSRGTGDNSPLHF
TRBV7-7	-	-	TRBJ1-1	TGTGCCAGCAGCGCTGACAGGAACACTGAAGCTTTCTTT	CASSADRNTEAFF
TRBV5-1	-	TRBD1	TRBJ1-3	TGCGCCAGCAGCTTGGGAGGGGGCACTGGAAACACCATATATTTT	CASSLGGGTGNTIYF
TRBV4-2	-	TRBD1	TRBJ1-1	TGTGCCAGCAGCCGGACAGGGGGCTTTGCTGAAGCTTTCTTT	CASSRTGGFAEAFF
TRBV7-2	-	TRBD1	TRBJ1-6	TGTGCCAGCAGCCCCGGGACAGGGGTTTCACCCCTCCACTTT	CASSPGTGVSPLHF
TRBV4-1	once	-	TRBJ2-3	TGCGCCAGCAGCCAAGGGGGGCACGGCACAGATACGCAGTATTTT	CASSQGGHGTDTQYF
TRBV2	-	-	TRBJ1-5	TGTGCCAGCAGTGAAGCGCCGGGGGTAAGCAATCAGCCCCAGCATTTT	CASSEAPGVSNQPQHF
TRBV6-5	-	-	TRBJ1-4	TGTGCCACCAAAGACGGGGGATCAACTAATGAAAAACTGTTTTTT	CATKDGGSTNEKLFF
TRBV29-1	-	-	TRBJ2-7	TGCAGCGTTGAAACCGGGTCTTTTTACGAGCAGTACTTC	CSVETGSFYEQYF
TRBV6-1	-	-	TRBJ2-2	TGTGCCAGCAGTGAAGCCATCCCAGGGAACACCGGGGAGCTGTTTTTT	CASSEAIPGNTGELFF
TRBV19	-	-	TRBJ1-1	TGTGCCAGTAGCTATGGTGGACAGCCCATGAACACTGAAGCTTTCTTT	CASSYGGQPMNTEAFF
TRBV9	-	TRBD1	TRBJ1-6	TGTGCCAGCAGCGATGGGACAGGGGGTAATTCACCCCTCCACTTT	CASSDGTGGNSPLHF
TRBV11-2	few	TRBD1	TRBJ1-2	TGTGCCAGCAGCTATGACAGGGGATCCACCCAGGATGGCTACACCTTC	CASSYDRGSTQDGYTF
TRBV18	-	TRBD1	TRBJ1-6	TGTGCCAGCTCACCCGGACAGGGGAAAACTTCACCCCTCCACTTT	CASSPGQGKTSPLHF
TRBV5-4	once	-	TRBJ1-2	TGTGCCAGCAGCCCCGAGACAGGACCCCTCCTTTACTATGGCTACACCTTC	CASSPETGPLLYYGYTF
TRBV18	-	-	TRBJ1-5	TGTGCCAGCTCACCAAGTGTGGGGGGTGGGGGGTCATATAGCAATCAGCCCCAGCATTTT	CASSPSVGGGGSYSNQPQHF
TRBV7-8	-	TRBD2	TRBJ2-3	TGTGCCAGCAGCTTATTAACGGCGGGCGGGGGGCCCACAGATACGCAGTATTTT	CASSLLTAGGGPTDTQYF
TRBV28	-	TRBD1	TRBJ2-6	TGTGCCAGCAGAGGACAGGGAGGGGCCAACGTCCTGACTTTC	CASRGQGGANVLTF
TRBV20-1	-	-	TRBJ2-1	TGCAGTGCTAGAGATCGGAATGAGCAGTTCTTC	CSARDRNEQFF
TRBV7-9	-	-	TRBJ1-2	TGTGCCAGCAGCTTGCCCCCCGGAGGAGGTTATGGCTACACCTTC	CASSLPPGGGYGYTF
TRBV5-1	-	TRBD2	TRBJ2-7	TGCGCCAGCAGGATTCTAGCGGATGATTCCTACGAGCAGTACTTC	CASRILADDSYEQYF
TRBV14	few	-	TRBJ1-3	TGTGCCAGCAGCCCTGGACTAAACTGGGGAAACACCATATATTTT	CASSPGLNWGNTIYF
TRBV6-2/TRBV6-3	-	-	TRBJ2-6	TGTGCCAGCAGTTACTCGATTCGGCGAACAGGTGAAATCTCTGGGGCCAACGTCCTGACTTTC	CASSYSIRRTGEISGANVLTF
TRBV13	once	-	TRBJ1-3	TGTGCCAGCAGCTTAGGCCGCGGGGCTGGAAGGACCATATATTTT	CASSLGRGAGRTIYF
TRBV19	-	-	TRBJ1-3	TGTGCCAGTAGTATATCGGGAACTGGAAACACCATATATTTT	CASSISGTGNTIYF
TRBV6-2/TRBV6-3	-	-	TRBJ2-1	TGTGCCAGCAGTGCCATTGGGGGGGCGGGGAATGAGCAGTTCTTC	CASSAIGGAGNEQFF